This T cell receptor beta chain was sequenced in a study of vaccination and CD4 T cells after COVID-19. Study information: Six men and four women formed the convalescents, two being Hispanic. Overlapping spike pools from SARS-CoV-2 and HCoV-NL63, HCoV-OC43 and HCoV-229E served as culture stimuli.

Cultured CD4+ T cell DNA underwent sequencing with the Oncomine TCR Beta short-read assay. TCRdb fed the PCR reads into MiXCR, producing one record per CDR3 protein. Among some 17,000 distinct CDR3 sequences, roughly half were seen once, and the ten largest hold under 15%. Between the trimmed V and J ends, which lost 3 bases and 3 bases, there was a span of 13 bases. From germline, CDR1 is SGHRS and CDR2 YFSETQ. The CDR3 consists of 15 residues. Time point defined: late sampling 161 to 241 days after vaccination in a few convalescent patients. The treatment denotes: roughly 11-day PBMC culture with coronavirus spike peptide pools or control peptides (ViraFEST assay). Negative selection yielded CD4+ T cells from day-10 cultures. To note about this clonotype: The antigen remains undetermined.

This TCR was sampled from a human donor who had recovered from COVID-19. Source: CD4+ T cells from blood, cultured in vitro, taken about 7 months after SARS-CoV-2 vaccination. V usage is TRBV5-1 and J usage is TRBJ2-1, with a tentative D call TRBD2 (7 bases). The CDR3 here is CASSSRGGGYNEQFF. The CDR3 nucleotides are TGCGCCAGCAGCTCCCGGGGAGGGGGCTACAATGAGCAGTTCTTC.